Below, 9 T cell receptor beta chains from the same sample are listed, as sequenced in a study of blood T cell repertoires in COVID-19. The assay was immunoSEQ multiplex PCR, and TCRdb's table has in-frame clones only and misses some. The repertoire holds about 400,000 clones, with about nine tenths as singletons. The sample comprised PBMCs or T cells enriched from blood (not recorded which). The receptors originated from a woman aged 30 to 39 who had recovered from COVID-19.

The table lists this clone with a count of one. The chain joins TRBV9 to TRBJ1-1; TRBD1 might be the D (5 bases). CDR1 SGDLS and CDR2 YYNGEE come from the germline V gene. With 0 bases removed from V and 5 bases from J, the gap between germline ends came to 17 bases. The CDR3 consists of 16 residues. CDR3 coding DNA: TGTGCCAGCAGCGTAGACCCGGGGGATCGGGCAACTGAAGCTTTCTTT. As protein: CASSVDPGDRATEAFF.

The rearrangement joins TRBV4-1 to TRBJ1-1, with no clear D. Per germline, CDR1 MGHRA and CDR2 YSYEKL. V shed 1 base and J shed 1 base, with 13 bases lying between them. The CDR3 extends over 16 amino acids. The CDR3 DNA is TGCGCCAGCAGCCAAGTTCCCGGTAAGAAGAACACTGAAGCTTTCTTT. This encodes CASSQVPGKKNTEAFF.

As concerns this clone: This specimen includes other DNA sequences encoding the same CDR3. The chain carries TRBV5-1 and TRBJ1-1, with TRBD1 matching 11 bases. V was clipped by 2 bases and J by 0 bases; unmatched bases: 3. Germline CDR1 and CDR2: SGHRS and YFSETQ. This CDR3 has 16 residues. The CDR3 DNA sequence: TGCGCCAGCAGCTTAGGACAGGGGGCTTTGAACACTGAAGCTTTCTTT. It translates to CASSLGQGALNTEAFF.

The chain couples TRBV15 to TRBJ2-7; tentative D call: TRBD1 (6 bases). CDR1 is LNHNV, CDR2 YYDKDF, per germline (reference sequence). This CDR3 contains 15 residues. Between the trimmed V and J ends, which lost 0 bases and 0 bases, there was a span of 9 bases. Here the CDR3 DNA reads TGTGCCACCAGCAGAGATGGGGGCAGCTCCTACGAGCAGTACTTC. It specifies CATSRDGGSSYEQYF. Filled out from reference TRBV15 and TRBJ2-7, the complete variable domain reads DAMVIQNPRYQVTQFGKPVTLSCSQTLNHNVMYWYQQKSSQAPKLLFHYYDKDFNNEADTPDNFQSRRPNTSFCFLDIRSPGLGDTAMYLCATSRDGGSSYEQYFGPGTRLTVT.

This clone was seen a single time. CDR3 sequence (DNA): TGTGCCAGCAGCAGCCGGACGGGGAACCAAGAGACCCAGTACTTC. This sequence encodes CASSSRTGNQETQYF. The J gene is TRBJ2-5, the V gene TRBV7-2, with D possibly being TRBD2 (5 bases). The CDR3 has 15 amino acids. Between the trimmed V and J ends, which lost 5 bases and 0 bases, there was a span of 13 bases. In germline, CDR1 is SGHTA, CDR2 FQGNSA.

V and J are TRBV5-1 and TRBJ2-3; 8 positions match TRBD1. Trimming removed 3 bases from V and 0 bases from J; junction bases left unmatched: 3. The CDR3 has 15 residues. Germline-derived CDR1 and CDR2 are SGHRS and YFSETQ. The CDR3 nucleotides are TGCGCCAGCAGCTGGACAGGGAATAGCACAGATACGCAGTATTTT. Amino acids: CASSWTGNSTDTQYF.

The genes are TRBV14 and TRBJ2-7; a weak D match, TRBD1 (6 bases). The V end lost 4 bases, the J end lost 3 bases, and 16 bases lay between the germline ends. Germline-derived CDR1 and CDR2 are SGHDN and FVKESK. The CDR3 has 15 amino acids. CDR3: CASSPLQGSGYEQYF. The CDR3 DNA reads TGTGCCAGCAGCCCATTACAGGGAAGTGGCTACGAGCAGTACTTC.

V gene TRBV5-6 combines with J gene TRBJ1-1; D might be TRBD1 (6 bases). Trimming cost V 5 bases and J 1 base, with 24 bases left between them. The length of the CDR3 is 18 residues. Germline assignment: CDR1 SGHDT and CDR2 YYEEEE. The CDR3 nucleotides read TGTGCCAGCAGTAGACCACAGGGATCACCTGATAGGAACACTGAAGCTTTCTTT. It yields the protein CASSRPQGSPDRNTEAFF.

In DNA, the CDR3 is TGTGCCAGCAGCCAACAGGGGGCCTTGAACACTGAAGCTTTCTTT. Translation: CASSQQGALNTEAFF. V usage is TRBV14 and J usage is TRBJ1-1, with TRBD1 matching 8 bases. Trimming took 2 bases from V and 0 from J; bases not matched to a gene: 2. The CDR3 contains 15 residues. CDR1 and CDR2 from the germline V gene are SGHDN and FVKESK.